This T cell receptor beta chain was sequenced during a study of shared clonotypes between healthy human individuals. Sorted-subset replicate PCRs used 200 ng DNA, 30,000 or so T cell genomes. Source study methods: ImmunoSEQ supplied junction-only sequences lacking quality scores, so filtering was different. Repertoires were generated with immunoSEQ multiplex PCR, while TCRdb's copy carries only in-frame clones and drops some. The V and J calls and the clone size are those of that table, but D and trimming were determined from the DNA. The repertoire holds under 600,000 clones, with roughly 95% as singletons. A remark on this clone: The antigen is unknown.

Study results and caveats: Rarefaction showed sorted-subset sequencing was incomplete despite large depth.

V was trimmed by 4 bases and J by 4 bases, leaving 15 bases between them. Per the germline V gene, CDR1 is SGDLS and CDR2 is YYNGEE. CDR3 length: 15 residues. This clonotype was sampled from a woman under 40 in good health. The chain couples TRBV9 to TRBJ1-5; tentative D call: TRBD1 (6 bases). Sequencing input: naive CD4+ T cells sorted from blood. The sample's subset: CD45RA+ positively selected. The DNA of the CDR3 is TGTGCCAGCAGCATGGGGACAAGCCCTAATCAGCCCCAGCATTTT. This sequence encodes CASSMGTSPNQPQHF. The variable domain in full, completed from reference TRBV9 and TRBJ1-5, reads DSGVTQTPKHLITATGQRVTLRCSPRSGDLSVYWYQQSLDQGLQFLIQYYNGEERAKGNILERFSAQQFPDLHSELNLSSLELGDSALYFCASSMGTSPNQPQHFGDGTRLSIL.